This entry concerns a single TCR beta chain. The CDR3 runs 15 residues. Trimming took 1 base from V and 4 from J, leaving 13 bases between them. CDR1 is SGHVS, CDR2 FQNEAQ, per germline. These data are taken from a study of T cell repertoires in ileal Crohn's disease. Measured with immunoSEQ multiplex PCR; TCRdb has only the in-frame clones, and not every one. The sample carries fewer than 12,000 clones, approximately 80% recorded once. Time point indicated: neoterminal ileum biopsy at postoperative endoscopy, about 6 months after surgery. The chain links TRBV7-8 to TRBJ1-1; D is possibly TRBD1 (6 bases). The clonotype was recovered from an adult with Crohn's disease. The specimen sequenced was ileal tissue. CDR3 sequence (DNA): TGTGCCAGCAGCTTAGAAGGGACACCCCCCACTGAAGCTTTCTTT. Amino acid sequence: CASSLEGTPPTEAFF.